Sequencing of this T cell receptor beta chain was carried out in a study of T cell clonality in common variable immunodeficiency. Study outcomes and limitations: Reportedly, TCR beta sequences from common variable immunodeficiency showed fewer deletions and N-nucleotide insertions.

Sequencing input was equivalent genomic DNA from CVID and controls. Sequenced by immunoSEQ multiplex PCR; TCRdb stores in-frame clones only, minus some. The sample presents approximately 20,000 clones, none singletons. Caucasian heritage predominated among both patients and controls. This clone was picked up many times. Its specificity is unknown. Sequencing used peripheral blood mononuclear cells. This clonotype was sampled from a human donor with common variable immunodeficiency.

This chain's CDR3 is CASSSYYTEAFF. The CDR3 DNA, read in part, is TGTGCCAGCAGTTCATACTACACTGAA. This rearrangement joins TRBV12-3 or TRBV12-4 to TRBJ1-1; D unresolved. Read data end 3 residues before the CDR3 end; the end is taken from the germline J gene. The germline V and J ends were trimmed by 4 bases and 3 bases, with 6 bases remaining between them. The CDR3 spans 12 residues.